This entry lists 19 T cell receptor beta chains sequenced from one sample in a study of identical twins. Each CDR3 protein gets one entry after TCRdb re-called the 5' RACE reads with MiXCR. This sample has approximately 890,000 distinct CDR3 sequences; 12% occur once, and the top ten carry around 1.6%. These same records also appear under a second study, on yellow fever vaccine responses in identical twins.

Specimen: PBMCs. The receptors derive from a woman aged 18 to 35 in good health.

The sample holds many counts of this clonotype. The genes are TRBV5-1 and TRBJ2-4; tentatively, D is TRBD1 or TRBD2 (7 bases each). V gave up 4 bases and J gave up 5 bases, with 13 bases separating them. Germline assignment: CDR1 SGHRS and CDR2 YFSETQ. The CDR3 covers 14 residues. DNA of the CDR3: TGCGCCAGCAGCACGACAGGGAGGGAAAACATTCAGTACTTC. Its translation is CASSTTGRENIQYF.

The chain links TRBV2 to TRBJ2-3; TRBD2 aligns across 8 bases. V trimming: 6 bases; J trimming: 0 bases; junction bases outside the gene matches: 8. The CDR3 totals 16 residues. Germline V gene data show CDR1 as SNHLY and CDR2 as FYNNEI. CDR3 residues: CASRFRQRGSTDTQYF. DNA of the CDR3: TGTGCCAGCAGATTCCGGCAGCGGGGGAGCACAGATACGCAGTATTTT.

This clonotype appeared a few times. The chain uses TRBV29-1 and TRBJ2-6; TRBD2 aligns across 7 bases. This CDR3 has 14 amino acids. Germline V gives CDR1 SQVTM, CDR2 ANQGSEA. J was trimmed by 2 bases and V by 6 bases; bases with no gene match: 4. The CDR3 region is CSVWGGTGANVLTF. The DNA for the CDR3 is TGCAGCGTGTGGGGGGGTACTGGGGCCAACGTCCTGACTTTC.

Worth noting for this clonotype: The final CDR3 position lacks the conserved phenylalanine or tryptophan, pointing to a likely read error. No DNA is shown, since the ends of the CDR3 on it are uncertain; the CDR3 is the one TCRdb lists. Here the CDR3 reads CASSLEMDTPASY. This chain links TRBV5-5 with TRBJ2-4; whether TRBD1, the table's D call, matches the DNA was not checked. The CDR3 extends over 13 residues, inclusive of both ends. CDR1 is SGHKS and CDR2 is YYEKEE in the germline V gene (reference sequence).

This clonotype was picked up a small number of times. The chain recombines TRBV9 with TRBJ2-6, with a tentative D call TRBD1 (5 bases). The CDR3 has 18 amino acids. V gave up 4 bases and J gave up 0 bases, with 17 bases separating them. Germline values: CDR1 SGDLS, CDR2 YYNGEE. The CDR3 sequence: CASSSLDRQISGANVLTF. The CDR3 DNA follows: TGTGCCAGCAGCTCCCTCGACAGACAAATCTCTGGGGCCAACGTCCTGACTTTC.

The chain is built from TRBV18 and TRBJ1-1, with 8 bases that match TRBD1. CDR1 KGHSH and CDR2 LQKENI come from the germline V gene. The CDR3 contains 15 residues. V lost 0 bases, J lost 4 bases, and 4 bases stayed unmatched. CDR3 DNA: TGTGCCAGCTCACCACCCAGGGGGCTGGGCACTGAAGCTTTCTTT. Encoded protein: CASSPPRGLGTEAFF.

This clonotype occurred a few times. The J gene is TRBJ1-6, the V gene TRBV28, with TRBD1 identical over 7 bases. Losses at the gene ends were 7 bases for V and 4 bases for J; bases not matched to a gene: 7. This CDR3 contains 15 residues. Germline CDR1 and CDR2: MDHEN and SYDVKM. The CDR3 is CASNSRDRYNSPLHF. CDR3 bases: TGTGCCAGCAACAGCCGGGACAGATATAATTCACCCCTCCACTTT.

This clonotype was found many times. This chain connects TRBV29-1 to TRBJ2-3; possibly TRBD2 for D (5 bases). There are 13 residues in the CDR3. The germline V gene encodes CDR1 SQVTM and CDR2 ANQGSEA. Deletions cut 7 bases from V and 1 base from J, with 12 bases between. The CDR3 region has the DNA TGCAGCGCCACGACTACACGCACAGATACGCAGTATTTT. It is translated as CSATTTRTDTQYF.

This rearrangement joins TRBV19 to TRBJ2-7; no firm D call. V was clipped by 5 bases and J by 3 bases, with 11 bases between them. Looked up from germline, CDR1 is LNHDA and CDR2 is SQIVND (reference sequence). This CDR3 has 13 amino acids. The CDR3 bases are TGTGCCAGTAGTTCAAGGGTCCACTACGAGCAGTACTTC. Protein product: CASSSRVHYEQYF.

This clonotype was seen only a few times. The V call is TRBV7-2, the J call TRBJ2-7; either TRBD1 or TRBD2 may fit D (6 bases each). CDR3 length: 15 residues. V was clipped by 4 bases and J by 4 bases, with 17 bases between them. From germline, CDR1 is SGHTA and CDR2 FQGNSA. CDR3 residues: CASSSGGQGRYEQYF. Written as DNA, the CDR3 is TGTGCCAGCAGCTCCGGAGGGCAGGGGCGATACGAGCAGTACTTC.

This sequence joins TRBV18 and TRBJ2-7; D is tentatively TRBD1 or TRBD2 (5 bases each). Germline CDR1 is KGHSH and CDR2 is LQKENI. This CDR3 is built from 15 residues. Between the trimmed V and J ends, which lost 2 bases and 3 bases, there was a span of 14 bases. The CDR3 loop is CASSPELGAGYEQYV. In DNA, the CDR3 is TGTGCCAGCTCACCAGAACTCGGGGCTGGCTACGAGCAGTACGTC.

The CDR3 DNA is TGCAGTGCTACTTGGACAGGGGATATGACCCAGTACTTC. Translating it yields CSATWTGDMTQYF. The V gene is TRBV20-1, the J gene TRBJ2-5; TRBD1 agrees at 9 bases. The germline CDR1 and CDR2 sequences are DFQATT and SNEGSKA (reference sequence). The CDR3 spans 13 residues. The ends lost 4 bases at V and 7 bases at J; junction bases unmatched: 7.

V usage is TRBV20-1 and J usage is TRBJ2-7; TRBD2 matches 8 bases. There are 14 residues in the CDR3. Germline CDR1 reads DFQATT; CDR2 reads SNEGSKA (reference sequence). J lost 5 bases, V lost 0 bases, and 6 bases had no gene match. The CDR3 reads CSARDPAGVHEQYF. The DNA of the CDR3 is TGCAGTGCTAGAGATCCAGCGGGAGTGCACGAGCAGTACTTC.

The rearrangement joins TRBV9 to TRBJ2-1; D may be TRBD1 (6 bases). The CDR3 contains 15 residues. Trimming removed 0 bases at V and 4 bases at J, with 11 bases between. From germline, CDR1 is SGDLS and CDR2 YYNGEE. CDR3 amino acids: CASSVGAGEYNEQFF. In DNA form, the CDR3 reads TGTGCCAGCAGCGTAGGGGCAGGGGAATACAATGAGCAGTTCTTC.

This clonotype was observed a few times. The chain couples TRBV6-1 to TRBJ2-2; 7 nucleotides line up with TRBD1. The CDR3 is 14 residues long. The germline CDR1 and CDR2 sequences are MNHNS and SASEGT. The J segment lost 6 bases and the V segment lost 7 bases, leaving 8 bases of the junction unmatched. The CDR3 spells CASTHGQGAGELFF. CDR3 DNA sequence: TGTGCCAGCACCCACGGGCAGGGGGCCGGGGAGCTGTTTTTT.

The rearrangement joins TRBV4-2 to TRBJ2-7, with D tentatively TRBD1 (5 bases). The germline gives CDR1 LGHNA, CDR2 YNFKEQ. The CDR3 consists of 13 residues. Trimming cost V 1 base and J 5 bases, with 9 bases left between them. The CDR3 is CASSQAGKDEQYF. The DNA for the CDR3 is TGTGCCAGCAGCCAAGCAGGGAAGGACGAGCAGTACTTC.

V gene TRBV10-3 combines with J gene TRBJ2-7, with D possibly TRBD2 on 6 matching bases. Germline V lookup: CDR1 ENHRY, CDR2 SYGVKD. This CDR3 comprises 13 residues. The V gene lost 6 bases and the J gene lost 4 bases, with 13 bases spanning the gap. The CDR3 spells CAIRGGGEYEQYF. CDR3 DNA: TGTGCCATCAGGGGCGGAGGGGAGTACGAGCAGTACTTC.

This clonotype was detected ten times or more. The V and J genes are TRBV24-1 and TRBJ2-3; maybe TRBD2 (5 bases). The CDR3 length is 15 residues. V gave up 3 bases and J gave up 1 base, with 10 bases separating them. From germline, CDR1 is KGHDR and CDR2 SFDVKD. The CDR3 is CATSDASWGTDTQYF. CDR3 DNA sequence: TGTGCCACCAGTGATGCTAGCTGGGGCACAGATACGCAGTATTTT.

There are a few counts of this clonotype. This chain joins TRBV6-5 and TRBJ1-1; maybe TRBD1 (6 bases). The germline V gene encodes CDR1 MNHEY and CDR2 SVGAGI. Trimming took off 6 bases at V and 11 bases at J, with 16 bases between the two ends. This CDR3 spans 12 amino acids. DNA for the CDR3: TGTGCCAGCAGCCCAACAGGGTTTCGCGCTTTCTTT. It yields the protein CASSPTGFRAFF.